This T cell receptor beta chain was obtained from a study of blood T cell repertoires in COVID-19. Method: immunoSEQ multiplex PCR; TCRdb's copy keeps in-frame clones and lacks some. The data show 90,000 or so clones, roughly nine tenths seen once. CDR3 length equals 14 residues. The germline V gene has CDR1 SGDLS and CDR2 YYNGEE. V lost 2 bases and J lost 2, with 8 bases in between. This chain uses TRBV9 with TRBJ2-1; D perhaps matches TRBD2 (6 bases). The sequencing sample was made of peripheral blood. This clonotype originated in a human donor with active COVID-19. The donor label of this sample is uncertain. CDR3 protein: CASSVSGTYNEQFF. The CDR3 nucleotides are TGTGCCAGCAGCGTTAGCGGCACCTACAATGAGCAGTTCTTC.